A selection of T cell receptor beta chains follows, all from one sample in a study of PD-1 blockade in mismatch repair-deficient tumors. Data came from immunoSEQ multiplex PCR; TCRdb stores just in-frame clones and leaves some out. Of roughly 79,000 clones in the sample, 70% to 90% were seen once. This specimen consisted of peripheral blood, obtained 44 weeks after starting pembrolizumab. These receptors were collected from an adult with mismatch repair-deficient cancer. The CDR3 runs from the conserved cysteine through the conserved F or W. A D gene is named only where the DNA matches it firmly. Clone size is shown for a subset of rows, as once, few, many or a class of expanded clone.

D gene: -
J gene: TRBJ2-1
V gene: TRBV2
clone size: -
CDR3 DNA: TGTGCCGACAGGCGGGACTCCTACAATGAGCAGTTCTTC
CDR3 protein: CADRRDSYNEQFF

D gene: TRBD1
J gene: TRBJ1-2
V gene: TRBV6-1
clone size: -
CDR3 DNA: TGTGCCAGCAGTGGTCCTCGGACAGGGGGCACTGGCTACACCTTC
CDR3 protein: CASSGPRTGGTGYTF

D gene: -
J gene: TRBJ2-5
V gene: TRBV19
clone size: -
CDR3 DNA: TGTGCCAGTAGTCAAAGGGGAGTTGGAGAGACCCAGTACTTC
CDR3 protein: CASSQRGVGETQYF

D gene: -
J gene: TRBJ2-5
V gene: TRBV5-6
clone size: -
CDR3 DNA: TGTGCCAGCAGCTTGAGGTGGGACCAAGAGACCCAGTACTTC
CDR3 protein: CASSLRWDQETQYF

D gene: -
J gene: TRBJ1-5
V gene: TRBV5-6
clone size: once
CDR3 DNA: TGTGCCAGCAGCTTGGGAGGACGGTTGATCCCATCCCACAATCAGCCCCAGCATTTT
CDR3 protein: CASSLGGRLIPSHNQPQHF

D gene: -
J gene: TRBJ1-2
V gene: TRBV6-4
clone size: -
CDR3 DNA: TGTGCCAGCAGTTCCACTCAGACAGGCCTCTATGGCTACACCTTC
CDR3 protein: CASSSTQTGLYGYTF

D gene: TRBD1
J gene: TRBJ2-5
V gene: TRBV19
clone size: -
CDR3 DNA: TGTGCCAGTAGTCCCCGAAAGACAGGGGGCTACCAAGAGACCCAGTACTTC
CDR3 protein: CASSPRKTGGYQETQYF

D gene: -
J gene: TRBJ1-1
V gene: TRBV11-3
clone size: -
CDR3 DNA: TGTGCCAGCAGCTTAGCACTGCAGAACACTGAAGCTTTCTTT
CDR3 protein: CASSLALQNTEAFF

D gene: -
J gene: TRBJ1-5
V gene: TRBV6-1
clone size: -
CDR3 DNA: TGTGCCAGCAAAAACTCGGGGGTCCCGTGGCCCCAGCATTTT
CDR3 protein: CASKNSGVPWPQHF

D gene: -
J gene: TRBJ1-1
V gene: TRBV6-6
clone size: once
CDR3 DNA: TGTGCCAGCAGTTACTCCGGGAGATCGAACACTGAAGCTTTCTTT
CDR3 protein: CASSYSGRSNTEAFF

D gene: -
J gene: TRBJ2-4
V gene: TRBV7-9
clone size: -
CDR3 DNA: TGTGCCAGCAGCTCTCAGGACATTCAGTACTTC
CDR3 protein: CASSSQDIQYF

D gene: -
J gene: TRBJ2-7
V gene: TRBV18
clone size: medium-sized
CDR3 DNA: TGTGCCAGCTCCCCGACACGGGGAGTATCCTACGAGCAGTACTTC
CDR3 protein: CASSPTRGVSYEQYF

D gene: -
J gene: TRBJ1-5
V gene: TRBV4-2
clone size: few
CDR3 DNA: TGTGCCAGCAGCCAAGAGGGCCGGGACAATCAGCCCCAGCATTTT
CDR3 protein: CASSQEGRDNQPQHF

D gene: TRBD2
J gene: TRBJ2-5
V gene: TRBV19
clone size: -
CDR3 DNA: TGTGCCAGTAGTATACGTCTAGCGGGATTCGAGACCCAGTACTTC
CDR3 protein: CASSIRLAGFETQYF

D gene: TRBD2
J gene: TRBJ2-1
V gene: TRBV2
clone size: -
CDR3 DNA: TGTGCCAGCAGCCTTTTGACTAGCCCCTACAATGAGCAGTTCTTC
CDR3 protein: CASSLLTSPYNEQFF

D gene: -
J gene: TRBJ2-5
V gene: TRBV19
clone size: few
CDR3 DNA: TGTGCCAGTCGGGGGCGGACGCCTTACCAAGAGACCCAGTACTTC
CDR3 protein: CASRGRTPYQETQYF

D gene: -
J gene: TRBJ1-5
V gene: TRBV14
clone size: -
CDR3 DNA: TGTGCCAGCAGCCAAGGGGGACTTCAGCCCCAGCATTTT
CDR3 protein: CASSQGGLQPQHF

D gene: -
J gene: TRBJ1-1
V gene: TRBV7-2
clone size: -
CDR3 DNA: TGTGCCAGCAGCTTGGGGGGGCAGTTAAACACTGAAGCTTTCTTT
CDR3 protein: CASSLGGQLNTEAFF

D gene: -
J gene: TRBJ2-7
V gene: TRBV27
clone size: -
CDR3 DNA: TGTGCCAGCAGTTTAGTCCCGGTTAGCGGCCCTCCTCGGTACGAGCAGTACTTC
CDR3 protein: CASSLVPVSGPPRYEQYF

D gene: TRBD1
J gene: TRBJ2-1
V gene: TRBV5-5
clone size: -
CDR3 DNA: TGTGCCAGCAGCTTTTCAGGGGGTGAGCAGTTCTTC
CDR3 protein: CASSFSGGEQFF

D gene: TRBD1
J gene: TRBJ2-7
V gene: TRBV7-2
clone size: -
CDR3 DNA: TGTGCCAGCAGCCGGGACAGCCTGGGCTCCTACGAGCAGTACTTC
CDR3 protein: CASSRDSLGSYEQYF

D gene: TRBD1
J gene: TRBJ2-1
V gene: TRBV30
clone size: -
CDR3 DNA: TGTGCCTGGAGCCGGGACAGGGGGTTTGGCAATGAGCAGTTCTTC
CDR3 protein: CAWSRDRGFGNEQFF

D gene: TRBD1
J gene: TRBJ1-1
V gene: TRBV9
clone size: once
CDR3 DNA: TGTGCCAGCAGCGACACACGGACAGGGAGTACTGAAGCTTTCTTT
CDR3 protein: CASSDTRTGSTEAFF

D gene: TRBD1
J gene: TRBJ1-1
V gene: TRBV19
clone size: -
CDR3 DNA: TGTGCCAGTAATTGGCAGGGGGCTTATGAAGCTTTCTTT
CDR3 protein: CASNWQGAYEAFF

D gene: -
J gene: TRBJ1-1
V gene: TRBV5-1
clone size: -
CDR3 DNA: TGCGCCAGCAGCTTCGCCGGCCCAACTGAAGCTTTCTTT
CDR3 protein: CASSFAGPTEAFF

D gene: TRBD2
J gene: TRBJ2-5
V gene: TRBV5-6
clone size: -
CDR3 DNA: TGTGCCAGCAGCTTGATTTTAGGGGAGGGCGGCTTAGAGACCCAGTACTTC
CDR3 protein: CASSLILGEGGLETQYF

D gene: -
J gene: TRBJ2-6
V gene: TRBV6-5
clone size: -
CDR3 DNA: TGTGCCAGCAGTTACTCGACCGCGACTGGGGCCAACGTCCTGACTTTC
CDR3 protein: CASSYSTATGANVLTF

D gene: TRBD2
J gene: TRBJ2-3
V gene: TRBV10-1
clone size: once
CDR3 DNA: TGCGCCAGCAGTGACCCGACTAGCGGACGCACAGATACGCAGTATTTT
CDR3 protein: CASSDPTSGRTDTQYF

D gene: -
J gene: TRBJ2-4
V gene: TRBV11-2
clone size: -
CDR3 DNA: TGTGCCAGCAGCTTGAACAGGGTTGGGGCAAAAAACATTCAGTACTTC
CDR3 protein: CASSLNRVGAKNIQYF

D gene: -
J gene: TRBJ2-7
V gene: TRBV9
clone size: -
CDR3 DNA: TGTGCCAGCAGCGTGAGTTGGGGGACCTACGAGCAGTACTTC
CDR3 protein: CASSVSWGTYEQYF

D gene: -
J gene: TRBJ2-7
V gene: TRBV11-2
clone size: -
CDR3 DNA: TGTGCCAGCAGCGTATCCGGGACTGAGCGGCACGAGCAGTACTTC
CDR3 protein: CASSVSGTERHEQYF

D gene: TRBD1
J gene: TRBJ2-7
V gene: TRBV27
clone size: -
CDR3 DNA: TGTGCCAGCAGTCTGGGACAGGGGCTAGGCTACGAGCAGTACTTC
CDR3 protein: CASSLGQGLGYEQYF

D gene: TRBD1
J gene: TRBJ1-1
V gene: TRBV18
clone size: -
CDR3 DNA: TGTGCCAGCTCACCCACTACCGGGACAGGGGGTAGCACTGAAGCTTTCTTT
CDR3 protein: CASSPTTGTGGSTEAFF

D gene: -
J gene: TRBJ2-7
V gene: TRBV4-2
clone size: -
CDR3 DNA: TGTGCCAGCAGCTTCGAACAGGGAGGCGAGCAGTACTTC
CDR3 protein: CASSFEQGGEQYF

D gene: -
J gene: TRBJ2-1
V gene: TRBV14
clone size: -
CDR3 DNA: TGTGCCAGCAGCCAACCAGGGACTGGGAATGAGCAGTTCTTC
CDR3 protein: CASSQPGTGNEQFF

D gene: -
J gene: TRBJ2-1
V gene: TRBV7-9
clone size: once
CDR3 DNA: TGTGCCAGCAGCTTAGCGCCCGGGGGAAGCTCCTACAATGAGCAGTTCTTC
CDR3 protein: CASSLAPGGSSYNEQFF

D gene: -
J gene: TRBJ2-5
V gene: TRBV7-3
clone size: -
CDR3 DNA: TGTGCCAGCAGCCCTTCCGGGCTAGCTGGGACCCAGTACTTC
CDR3 protein: CASSPSGLAGTQYF